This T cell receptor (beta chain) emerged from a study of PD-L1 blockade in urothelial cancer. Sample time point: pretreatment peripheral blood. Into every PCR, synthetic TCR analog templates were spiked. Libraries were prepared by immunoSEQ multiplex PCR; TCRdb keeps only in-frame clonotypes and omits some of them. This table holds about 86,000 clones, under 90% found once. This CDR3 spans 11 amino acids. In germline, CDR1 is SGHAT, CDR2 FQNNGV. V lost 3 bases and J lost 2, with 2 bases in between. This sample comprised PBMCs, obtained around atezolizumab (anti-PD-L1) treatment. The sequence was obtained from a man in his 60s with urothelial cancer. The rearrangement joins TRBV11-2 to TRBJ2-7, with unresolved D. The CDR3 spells CASSFTYEQYF. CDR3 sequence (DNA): TGTGCCAGCAGCTTCACCTACGAGCAGTACTTC.